This is a list of T cell receptor beta chains from one sample in a study of shared clonotypes between healthy human individuals. The repertoire was sequenced with immunoSEQ multiplex PCR; TCRdb's copy has only in-frame clones and lacks some. The sample records 2 million to 2.5 million clones, about 92% being singletons. Sequenced: naive CD4+ T cells from PBMCs. These receptors were obtained from a man between 18 and 29 years old in good health. Some clones in this sample may be carry-over from other donors' samples. Each CDR3 is given without its conserved first and last residue. The size entry is marked missing in some rows and otherwise reads once, few, many or a size class.

clone_size j_call v_call cdr3_length cdr3_aa
once TRBJ2-1 TRBV9 10 ASSEPRDEQF
- TRBJ2-3 TRBV4-1 14 ANEAIAGANTDTQY
- TRBJ2-7 TRBV5-1 13 ASTPGPENSYEQY
once TRBJ1-1 TRBV2 13 ASSQLGRLNTEAF
- TRBJ2-7 TRBV29-1 9 SVDSSYEQY
- TRBJ2-3 TRBV11-2 13 ASSPRRGSTDTQY
- TRBJ2-7 TRBV27 13 ASSPRGTSLGEQY
- TRBJ2-1 TRBV5-4 12 ASSFPRAEMKQF
once TRBJ1-2 TRBV7-8 10 ASSSPSYGYT
- TRBJ2-5 TRBV4-1 14 ASSLGTGGNQETQY
- TRBJ2-7 TRBV25-1 12 ASRRQGMMNEQY
- TRBJ2-7 TRBV11-2 13 ASSLELREFYEQY
- TRBJ2-7 TRBV6-1 9 ASNPGYEQY
- TRBJ2-7 TRBV9 12 ASSPGTGSYEQY
- TRBJ1-5 TRBV28 10 ASKRGGQPQH
- TRBJ2-1 TRBV6-6 13 ASWIAASSYNEQF
- TRBJ2-3 TRBV28 15 ASSRGLAVILTDTQY
- TRBJ2-7 TRBV7-6 11 ASSPLPSYEQY
- TRBJ2-7 TRBV7-9 13 ASTYSGAPSYEQY
- TRBJ2-3 TRBV5-1 13 ASSLILAGVDTQY
- TRBJ1-2 TRBV28 12 ASRGGFPNYGYT
few TRBJ1-5 TRBV5-1 14 ASSATGVMGNQPQH
- TRBJ2-5 TRBV5-1 11 ASSVGQGETQY
- TRBJ2-1 TRBV7-7 14 ASSPRGQGNYNEQF
- TRBJ1-1 TRBV15 12 ATSRGGRNTEAF
- TRBJ2-6 TRBV9 11 ASAQSGANVLT
- TRBJ2-2 TRBV30 12 AWRSGGNTGELF
- TRBJ2-1 TRBV18 14 ASSPGVLGSYNEQF
- TRBJ2-7 TRBV5-1 12 ASSPDRGNYEQY
- TRBJ1-4 TRBV5-6 12 ASSLAGGGEKLF
- TRBJ2-2 TRBV7-3 11 ASGQGQTGELF
- TRBJ1-5 TRBV21-1 13 ASSTRQGGDQPQH
- TRBJ1-5 TRBV21-1 14 ASSKKPSHPNQPQH
- TRBJ2-5 TRBV12-5 14 ASGPGTSGSQETQY
- TRBJ2-6 TRBV10-3 16 AISPQGPGVSGANVLT
- TRBJ2-1 TRBV5-4 11 ASTQTPLGEQF
- TRBJ2-3 TRBV11-2 12 ASRWSGFTDTQY
- TRBJ2-7 TRBV19 12 ASSSPGRLYEQY
- TRBJ1-4 TRBV28 15 ASSRDRAGTGGEKLF
- TRBJ2-7 TRBV7-9 13 ASSTGVAMLYEQY
- TRBJ2-3 TRBV18 10 ASSLGADTQY
- TRBJ2-5 TRBV10-3 11 AIRGQGEETQY
- TRBJ2-5 TRBV5-4 15 ASSLKTGHRGRETQY
- TRBJ2-2 TRBV10-1 11 ASSVTASGELF
- TRBJ1-2 TRBV28 13 ASTKSTGVGYGYT
- TRBJ2-3 TRBV18 12 ASSPFGGTDTQY
few TRBJ2-3 TRBV7-9 10 ASSSNTDTQY
- TRBJ1-2 TRBV5-6 14 ASSWDTNQPNYGYT
- TRBJ1-5 TRBV7-6 11 ASSLESNQPQH
- TRBJ1-2 TRBV5-6 11 ASSTGGLSGYT
- TRBJ1-1 TRBV4-1 12 ASRQIGTGPEAF
once TRBJ2-2 TRBV7-7 15 ASSPPPLGLGTGELF
- TRBJ1-4 TRBV6-6 13 ASSYSRGPNEKLF
- TRBJ2-3 TRBV30 11 AWSIGDEDTQY
- TRBJ2-2 TRBV7-6 14 ASSLGGGSNTGELF
- TRBJ2-7 TRBV7-3 13 ASSRAGTGAYEQY
- TRBJ2-7 TRBV23-1 10 ASASSSYEQY
once TRBJ1-4 TRBV5-1 12 ASSTQGSNEKLF